Sequencing of this TCR beta chain was carried out in a study of chemoradiotherapy in HPV16-positive cancers. General study results and limits: Non-HPV-specific T cells did not expand in tumors during treatment, whereas candidate HPV-specific clones and E7-related motifs did.

From germline, CDR1 is SGHAT and CDR2 FQNNGV. The length of the CDR3 is 13 residues. Trimming pared 0 bases from V and 3 bases from J, leaving 4 bases between. Generated by immunoSEQ multiplex PCR, the TCRdb table keeps only in-frame clones and is missing some. This table holds roughly 21,000 clones, 70% to 90% found once. This clone was seen once. The target antigen is unknown. The chain joins TRBV11-2 to TRBJ2-3, with no clear D. The starting material was blood, obtained from a patient who underwent chemoradiotherapy. The sequence derives from a human donor with HPV-associated anogenital cancer. This CDR3 reads CASSLEQTDTQYF. The DNA of the CDR3 is TGTGCCAGCAGCTTAGAACAGACAGATACGCAGTATTTT. Complete variable domain (other parts from reference TRBV11-2 and TRBJ2-3): EAGVAQSPRYKIIEKRQSVAFWCNPISGHATLYWYQQILGQGPKLLIQFQNNGVVDDSQLPKDRFSAERLKGVDSTLKIQPAKLEDSAVYLCASSLEQTDTQYFGPGTRLTVL.